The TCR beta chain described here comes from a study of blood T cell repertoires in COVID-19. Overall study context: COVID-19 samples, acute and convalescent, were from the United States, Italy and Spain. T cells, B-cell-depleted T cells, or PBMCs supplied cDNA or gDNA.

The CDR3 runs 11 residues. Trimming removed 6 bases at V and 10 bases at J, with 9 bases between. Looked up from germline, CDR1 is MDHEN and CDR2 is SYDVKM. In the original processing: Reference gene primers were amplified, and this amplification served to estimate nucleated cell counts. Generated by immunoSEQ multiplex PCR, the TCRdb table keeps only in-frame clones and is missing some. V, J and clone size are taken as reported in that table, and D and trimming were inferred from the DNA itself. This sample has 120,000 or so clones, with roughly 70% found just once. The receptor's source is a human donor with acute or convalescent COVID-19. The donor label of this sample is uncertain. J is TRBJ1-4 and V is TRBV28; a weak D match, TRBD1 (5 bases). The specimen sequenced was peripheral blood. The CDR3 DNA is TGTGCCAGCAGAGGGGTGACAAAACTGTTTTTT. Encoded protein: CASRGVTKLFF.